A selection of T cell receptor beta chains follows, all from one sample in a study of blood T cell repertoires in COVID-19. Sequencing was performed with immunoSEQ multiplex PCR; in TCRdb, only in-frame clones are kept and a portion is missing. The sample lists some 130,000 clones, more than 80% occurring once. Input material: peripheral blood. The receptors derive from a human donor in a cohort sampled during active COVID-19. The conserved cysteine and the conserved F or W are not part of the CDR3 here.

cdr3_length	v_call	j_call	cdr3_aa
11	TRBV29-1	TRBJ2-5	SVEVISGETQY
12	TRBV4-3	TRBJ1-1	ASSQELGSTEAF
14	TRBV2	TRBJ2-1	ASSSPGLHSYNEQF
11	TRBV7-6	TRBJ2-7	ASASGNLGEQY
14	TRBV11-2	TRBJ1-2	ASSLAAGQGFSGYT
12	TRBV2	TRBJ1-1	ASRTGWGNTEAF
13	TRBV11-3	TRBJ2-1	ASSFRRSRRNEQF
12	TRBV29-1	TRBJ2-5	SAVPGTVLTTQY
15	TRBV5-1	TRBJ2-2	ASRSGTSGKGTGELF
13	TRBV6-2/TRBV6-3	TRBJ2-1	ASSYSTSGGLEQF
13	TRBV7-2	TRBJ2-2	ASSSRSGVTGELF
9	TRBV20-1	TRBJ2-3	SAGLTHTQY
11	TRBV30	TRBJ1-1	AWNGGLRTEAF
12	TRBV11-3	TRBJ1-4	ASSLEGIGEKLF
11	TRBV15	TRBJ1-1	ATSSPGGSEAF
12	TRBV19	TRBJ2-7	ASRTQGNPYEQY
12	TRBV18	TRBJ2-7	ASSPTGALYEQY
13	TRBV9	TRBJ2-1	ASSVGTSGIGEQF
12	TRBV6-2/TRBV6-3	TRBJ2-1	ASSYGLAYNEQF
11	TRBV6-5	TRBJ2-7	AAARDSKYEQY
13	TRBV19	TRBJ2-6	ATNRGGAGANVLT
12	TRBV7-2	TRBJ1-1	ASSLDRLNTEAF
12	TRBV29-1	TRBJ1-2	SVVTGSKNYGYT